What follows describes a single T cell receptor beta chain. Its antigen is not yet known. Per-base quality was not reported, and no clone a single base away is much larger than it. The library was produced with the immunoSEQ multiplex PCR assay. The table was pulled from immuneACCESS by TCRdb, which kept in-frame rearrangements only. Such tables lose some clones; where checked, under half of the loss comes from unresolved V genes, and the rest has no known cause. Here the sample has 65,000 to 85,000 clones; 85% to 95% occur a single time. Jointly, the top ten make up under 0.5% of the sample. V sheds 2 bases and J sheds 3 bases, leaving 12 bases between their ends. Reading the germline V gene gives CDR1 LGHNT and CDR2 FRNRAP. From its cysteine to its phenylalanine, the CDR3 spans 15 amino acids. Only CDR3 DNA remains: 45 bases, in frame from the first base. These data belong to a study of technical replicates of blood from a handful of donors (dated by TCRdb to 2017 to 2019).

Sequencing input: T cells isolated from PBMCs. This clonotype originated in a human donor in good health. The rearranged chain carries TRBV12-5 and TRBJ2-3, with a weak D call of TRBD2 (5 bases match). The base sequence is TGTGCTAGTGGTTTGAACGGGGAGTGGACAGATACGCAGTATTTT. The translation is CASGLNGEWTDTQYF.